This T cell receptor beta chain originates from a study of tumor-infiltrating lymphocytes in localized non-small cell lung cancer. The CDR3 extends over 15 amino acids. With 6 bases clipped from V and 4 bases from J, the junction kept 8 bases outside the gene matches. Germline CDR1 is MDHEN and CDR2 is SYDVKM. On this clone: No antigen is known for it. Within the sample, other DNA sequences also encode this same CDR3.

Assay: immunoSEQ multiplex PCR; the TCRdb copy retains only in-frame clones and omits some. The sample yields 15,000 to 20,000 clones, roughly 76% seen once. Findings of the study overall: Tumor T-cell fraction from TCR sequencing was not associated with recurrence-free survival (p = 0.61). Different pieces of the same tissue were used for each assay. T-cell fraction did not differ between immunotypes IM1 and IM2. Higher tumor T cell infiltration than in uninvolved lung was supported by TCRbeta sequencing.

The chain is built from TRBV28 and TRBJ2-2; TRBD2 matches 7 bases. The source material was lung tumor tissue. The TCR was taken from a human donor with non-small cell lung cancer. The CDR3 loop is CASSPPGRATGELFF. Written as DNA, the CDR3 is TGTGCCAGCAGCCCCCCGGGGAGGGCCACCGGGGAGCTGTTTTTT.